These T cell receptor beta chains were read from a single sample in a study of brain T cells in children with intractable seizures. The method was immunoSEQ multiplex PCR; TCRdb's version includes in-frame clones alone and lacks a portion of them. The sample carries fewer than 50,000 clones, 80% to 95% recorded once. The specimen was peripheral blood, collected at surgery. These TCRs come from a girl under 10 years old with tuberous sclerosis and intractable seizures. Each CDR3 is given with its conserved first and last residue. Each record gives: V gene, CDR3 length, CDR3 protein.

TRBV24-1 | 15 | CATSDPGQGARGYTF
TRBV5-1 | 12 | CASSSGGTEAFF
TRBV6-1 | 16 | CASSGSRLAGGDEQFF
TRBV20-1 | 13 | CSASRDMNTEAFF
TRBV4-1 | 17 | CASSQDPTGRGKETQYF
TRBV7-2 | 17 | CASSSRGGGANTGELFF
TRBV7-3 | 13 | CASSLRGNTEAFF
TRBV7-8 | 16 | CASSLAGGPSSYEQYF
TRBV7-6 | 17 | CASSPASMTGSFGTQYF
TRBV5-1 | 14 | CASSIGTGNNEQFF
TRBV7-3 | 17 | CASSRTGEVRGGGELFF
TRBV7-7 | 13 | CASSQFLGYEQYF
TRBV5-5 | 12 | CASRGNVYGYTF
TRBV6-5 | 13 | CASNWGAGQPQHF
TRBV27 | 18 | CASSLRQALTSGANVLTF
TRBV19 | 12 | CASSMTQETQYF
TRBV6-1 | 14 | CASSESGGGAPQHF
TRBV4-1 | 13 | CASSQDRDRALYF
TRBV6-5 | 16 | CASSYSTGRLNYGYTF
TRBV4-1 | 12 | CASSQDEGRQFF
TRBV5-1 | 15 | CASSLDGGKNTEAFF
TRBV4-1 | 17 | CASSLPRGAFDQETQYF
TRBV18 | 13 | CASSPDYNQPQHF
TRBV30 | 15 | CAWSWTGGRADTQYF
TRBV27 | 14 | CASRGGILEEKLFF